The clone carrying this T cell receptor beta chain was seen many times. The antigen remains undetermined. The sample is drawn from a study of Graves' ophthalmopathy and Graves' hyperthyroidism. The TCR beta CDR3 regions underwent amplification from RNA transcripts. HTBI primers were employed in first-round RT-PCR, then a second-round multiplex PCR followed. TCRdb passed the multiplex PCR reads through MiXCR, listing each CDR3 protein once. This sample has about 480,000 distinct CDR3 sequences, with over 13% found just once. The CDR3 consists of 13 residues. V was trimmed by 1 base and J by 7 bases, leaving 8 bases between them. General study results and limits: From stable hyperthyroidism, ophthalmopathy was separated by a 13-signature model with 85% to 90% sensitivity and more than 75% specificity. Blood contained most expanded thyroid clonotypes exceeding 0.001 frequency.

The chain links TRBV12-3 or TRBV12-4 to TRBJ1-5, with a possible D match to TRBD1 (6 bases). The TCR originated in a woman between 25 and 40 years old with Graves' ophthalmopathy. Sequencing used blood. The CDR3 spells CASSLGGQQPQHF. The CDR3 DNA sequence: TGTGCCAGCAGTTTAGGGGGGCAGCAGCCCCAGCATTTT.